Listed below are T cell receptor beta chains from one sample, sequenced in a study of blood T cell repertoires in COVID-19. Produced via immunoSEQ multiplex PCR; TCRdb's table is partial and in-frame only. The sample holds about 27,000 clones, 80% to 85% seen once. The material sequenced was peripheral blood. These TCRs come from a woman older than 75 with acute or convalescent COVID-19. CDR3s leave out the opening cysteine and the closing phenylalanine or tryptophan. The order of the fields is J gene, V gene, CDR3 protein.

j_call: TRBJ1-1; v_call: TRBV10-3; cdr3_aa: AISDRVNTEAF
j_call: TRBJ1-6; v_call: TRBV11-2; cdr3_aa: ASSATGAGNSPLH
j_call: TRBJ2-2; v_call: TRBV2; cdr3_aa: ASRRTSGSPGELF
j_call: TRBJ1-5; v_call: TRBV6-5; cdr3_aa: ASRPGQGGRPQH
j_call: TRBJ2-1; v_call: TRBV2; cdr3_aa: ASSEDRMYNEQF
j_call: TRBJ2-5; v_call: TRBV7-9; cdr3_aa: ASRGLGADETQY
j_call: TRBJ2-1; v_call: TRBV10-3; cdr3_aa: AISDGLAGIGEQF
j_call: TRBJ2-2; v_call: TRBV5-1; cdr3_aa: ASSVTSGPNTGELF
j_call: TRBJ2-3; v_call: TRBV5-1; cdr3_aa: ASSISGTTDTQY
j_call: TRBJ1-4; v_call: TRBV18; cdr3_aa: ASSPTGGSATNEKLF
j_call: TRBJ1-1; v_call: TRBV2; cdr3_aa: ASSQTGTEKGTEAF
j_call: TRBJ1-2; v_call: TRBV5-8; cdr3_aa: ASSFRGLNYGYT
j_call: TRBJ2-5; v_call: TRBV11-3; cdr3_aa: ASSLVLGLAGVGETQY
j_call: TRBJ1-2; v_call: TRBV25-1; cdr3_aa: ASSEFGGSSYGYT
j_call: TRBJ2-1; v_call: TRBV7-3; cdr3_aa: ASSLAGASYNEQF
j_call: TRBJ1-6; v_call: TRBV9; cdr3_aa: ASSFRDSNNSPLH
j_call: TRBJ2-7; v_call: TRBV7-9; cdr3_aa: ASSLRQGHYEQY
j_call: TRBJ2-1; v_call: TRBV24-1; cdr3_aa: ATSGTSGSRYEQF
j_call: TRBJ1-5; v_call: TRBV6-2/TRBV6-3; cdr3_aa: ASSFDTSNQPQH
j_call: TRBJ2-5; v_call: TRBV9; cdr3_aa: ASSVGSGVQETQY
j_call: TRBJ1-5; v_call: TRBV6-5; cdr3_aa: ASRPRTGHQPQH
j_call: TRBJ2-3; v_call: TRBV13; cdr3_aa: ASSLGTGPSTDTQY
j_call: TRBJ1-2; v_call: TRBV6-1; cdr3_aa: ASSDRWTGGGYGYT
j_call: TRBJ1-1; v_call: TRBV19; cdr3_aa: ASSTNRLNTEAF
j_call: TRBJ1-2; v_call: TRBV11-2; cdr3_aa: ASSLEPLSQVEGYT
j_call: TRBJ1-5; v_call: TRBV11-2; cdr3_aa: ASSLRSGGNQPQH
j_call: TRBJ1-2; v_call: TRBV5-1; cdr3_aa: ASSHGDGSTNYGYT